One sample yielded the 7 T cell receptor beta chains listed below, sequenced in a study of cytomegalovirus exposure and HLA in healthy donors. Method: immunoSEQ multiplex PCR; TCRdb's copy keeps in-frame clones and lacks some. The sample yields 150,000 to 200,000 clones, less than 95% seen once. The sequenced material came from PBMCs. Receptors originate from a woman aged 18-29 years in good health and CMV-seropositive.

This chain joins TRBV7-9 and TRBJ1-4; D is ambiguous. The germline CDR1 and CDR2 sequences are SEHNR and FQNEAQ (reference sequence). With 3 bases removed from V and 0 bases from J, the gap between germline ends came to 5 bases. The CDR3 length is 14 residues. CDR3 in DNA: TGTGCCAGCAGCTTCCAGGCAACTAATGAAAAACTGTTTTTT. Amino acid sequence: CASSFQATNEKLFF. Supplemented by reference TRBV7-9 and TRBJ1-4, the full variable domain reads DTGVSQNPRHKITKRGQNVTFRCDPISEHNRLYWYRQTLGQGPEFLTYFQNEAQLEKSRLLSDRFSAERPKGSFSTLEIQRTEQGDSAMYLCASSFQATNEKLFFGSGTQLSVL.

The rearrangement joins TRBV7-2 to TRBJ2-7; a weak D match, TRBD2 (5 bases). The CDR3 sequence is 15 residues long. V lost 4 bases, J lost 4 bases, and 17 bases lay in between. CDR1 SGHTA and CDR2 FQGNSA come from the germline V gene. CDR3 in DNA: TGTGCCAGCAGCTCCGGGGTTGGCAGTTTTTACGAGCAGTACTTC. The encoded protein is CASSSGVGSFYEQYF.

V usage is TRBV4-1 and J usage is TRBJ2-5; perhaps TRBD2 as D (6 bases). V lost 2 bases and J 4 bases, leaving 23 bases between the germline ends. The CDR3 runs to 18 residues. Germline values: CDR1 MGHRA, CDR2 YSYEKL. CDR3 nucleotides: TGCGCCAGCAGCCAATACGCCCGCCGGGGGAACAGTGGAGAGACCCAGTACTTC. Protein product: CASSQYARRGNSGETQYF.

This rearrangement joins TRBV5-4 to TRBJ2-2; a possible D gene is TRBD1 (5 bases). Trimming took 1 base from V and 3 from J, leaving 13 bases between them. The CDR3 has 16 amino acids. The germline V gene has CDR1 SGHNT and CDR2 YYREEE (reference sequence). CDR3 bases: TGTGCCAGCAGCTTGAGGGGTTTGCGAGACACCGGGGAGCTGTTTTTT. It codes for CASSLRGLRDTGELFF.

The rearrangement joins TRBV14 to TRBJ1-1; D is unclear. Germline V gives CDR1 SGHDN, CDR2 FVKESK. V lost 4 bases and J lost 4, with 19 bases in between. The CDR3 loop spans 16 amino acids. The CDR3 DNA sequence: TGTGCCAGCAGCCGGGCCTTGGGTGAGGGTCGCACTGAAGCTTTCTTT. It encodes CASSRALGEGRTEAFF.

This chain joins TRBV4-2 and TRBJ1-1; 11 positions match TRBD1. Per the germline V gene, CDR1 is LGHNA and CDR2 is YNFKEQ. Trimming at V came to 2 bases and at J to 6 bases, leaving 5 bases not matched to a gene. The CDR3 consists of 15 residues. The CDR3 reads CASSQFGTGGSEAFF. The CDR3, as DNA: TGTGCCAGCAGCCAATTCGGGACAGGGGGATCTGAAGCTTTCTTT.

The chain combines TRBV5-6 with TRBJ1-2; 7 bases fit TRBD1. This CDR3 is built from 14 residues. CDR1 and CDR2 from the germline V gene are SGHDT and YYEEEE. J lost 6 bases, V lost 0 bases, and 5 bases had no gene match. CDR3 region: CASSLGTGVDGYTF. The CDR3 bases are TGTGCCAGCAGCTTGGGTACAGGGGTCGATGGCTACACCTTC.